The source of this T cell receptor (beta chain) is a study of shared clonotypes between healthy human individuals. On the study more broadly: CD4 naive and CD4 memory each took three plates per donor, while CD8 naive took two and CD8 memory one.

The repertoire was sequenced with immunoSEQ multiplex PCR; TCRdb's copy has only in-frame clones and lacks some. Here the sample spans millions of clones, 85% to 95% being singletons. Germline V gene data show CDR1 as SGHTA and CDR2 as FQGNSA. The CDR3 covers 20 residues. With V trimmed by 0 bases and J by 5 bases, 14 bases remained unmatched. CD45RO-negative, CCR7-positively selected cells formed the naive CD8 fraction, excluding terminally differentiated effector memory CD45RA+ cells. Study-wide results and limits: Unshared clonotypes carried lower generation probabilities than those common to all four donors. Richness estimates generally favored naive over memory subsets.

As concerns this clone: As yet, its antigen is unknown.

This TCR was sampled from a man aged 18 to 29 in good health. Some clones in this sample may be carry-over from other donors' samples. The sequencing input was naive CD8+ T cells from PBMCs. The J gene is TRBJ2-1, the V gene TRBV7-2; 12 bases map to TRBD2. The CDR3 protein is CASSLALKASGRGWDNEQFF. CDR3 in DNA: TGTGCCAGCAGCTTAGCGCTAAAGGCTAGCGGGAGGGGCTGGGACAATGAGCAGTTCTTC.